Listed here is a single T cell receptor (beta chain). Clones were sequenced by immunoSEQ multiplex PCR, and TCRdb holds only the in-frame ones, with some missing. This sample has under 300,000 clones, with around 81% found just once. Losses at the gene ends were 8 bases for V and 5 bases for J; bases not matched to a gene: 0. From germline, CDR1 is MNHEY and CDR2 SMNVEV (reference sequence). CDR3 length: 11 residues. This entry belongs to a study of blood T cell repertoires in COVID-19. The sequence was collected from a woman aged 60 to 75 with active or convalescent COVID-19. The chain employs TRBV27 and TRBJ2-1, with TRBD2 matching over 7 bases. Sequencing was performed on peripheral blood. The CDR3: CASGGDNEQFF. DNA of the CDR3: TGTGCCAGCGGGGGGGACAATGAGCAGTTCTTC.